The source of this T cell receptor (beta chain) is a study of T cells after yellow fever vaccination. TCRdb used MiXCR to reprocess the 5' RACE reads, holding one entry per CDR3 protein. The sample records about 300,000 distinct CDR3 sequences, about 6.9% being singletons. Trimming took 0 bases from V and 10 from J, leaving 20 bases between them. Per the germline V gene, CDR1 is SGHRS and CDR2 is YFSETQ. This CDR3 has 16 amino acids. The clonotype was recovered from a man in his late teens or twenties who received the YFV17D yellow fever vaccine. The material was PBMCs, obtained 45 days after the first yellow fever vaccination. This chain connects TRBV5-1 to TRBJ2-1; tentatively, D is TRBD1 (6 bases). The DNA of the CDR3 is TGCGCCAGCAGCTTGGGCCAGGGGTTCCCTTTATCGGAGCAGTTCTTC. Amino acid sequence: CASSLGQGFPLSEQFF.